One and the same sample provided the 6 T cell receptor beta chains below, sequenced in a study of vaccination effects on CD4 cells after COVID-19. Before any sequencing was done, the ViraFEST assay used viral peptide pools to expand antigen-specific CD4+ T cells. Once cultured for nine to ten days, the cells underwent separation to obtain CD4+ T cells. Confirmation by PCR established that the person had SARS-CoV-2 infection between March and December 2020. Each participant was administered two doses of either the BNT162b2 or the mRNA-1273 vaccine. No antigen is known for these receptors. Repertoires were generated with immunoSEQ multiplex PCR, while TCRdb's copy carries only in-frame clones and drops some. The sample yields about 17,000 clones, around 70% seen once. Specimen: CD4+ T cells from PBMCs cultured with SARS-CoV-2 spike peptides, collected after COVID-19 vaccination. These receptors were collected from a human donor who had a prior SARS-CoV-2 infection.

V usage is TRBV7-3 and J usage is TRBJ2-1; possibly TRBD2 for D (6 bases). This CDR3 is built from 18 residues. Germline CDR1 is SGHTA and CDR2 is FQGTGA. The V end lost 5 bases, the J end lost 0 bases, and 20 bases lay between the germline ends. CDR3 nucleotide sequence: TGTGCCAGCAGCGGCGGGGCAGGTGACCCCCTCTCCTACAATGAGCAGTTCTTC. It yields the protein CASSGGAGDPLSYNEQFF.

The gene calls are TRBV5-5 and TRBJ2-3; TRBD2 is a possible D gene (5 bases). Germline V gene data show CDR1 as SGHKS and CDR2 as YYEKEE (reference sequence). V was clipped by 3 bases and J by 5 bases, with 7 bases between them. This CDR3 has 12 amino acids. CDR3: CASSSEGDTQYF. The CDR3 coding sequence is TGTGCCAGCAGCTCCGAGGGAGATACGCAGTATTTT. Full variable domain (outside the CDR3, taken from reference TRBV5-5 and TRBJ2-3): DAGVTQSPTHLIKTRGQQVTLRCSPISGHKSVSWYQQVLGQGPQFIFQYYEKEERGRGNFPDRFSARQFPNYSSELNVNALLLGDSALYLCASSSEGDTQYFGPGTRLTVL.

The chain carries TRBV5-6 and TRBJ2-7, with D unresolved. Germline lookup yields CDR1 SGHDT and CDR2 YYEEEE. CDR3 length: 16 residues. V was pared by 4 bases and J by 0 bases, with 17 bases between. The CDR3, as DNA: TGTGCCAGCAGCCCCCGGCGTCTCCGTATCTCCTACGAGCAGTACTTC. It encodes CASSPRRLRISYEQYF.

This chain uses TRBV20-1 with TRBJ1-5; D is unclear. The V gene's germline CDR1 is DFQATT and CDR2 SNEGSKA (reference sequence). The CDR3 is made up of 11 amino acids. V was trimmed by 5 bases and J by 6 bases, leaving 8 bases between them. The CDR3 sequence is CSAGGSQPQHF. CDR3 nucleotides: TGCAGTGCTGGCGGGAGTCAGCCCCAGCATTTT.

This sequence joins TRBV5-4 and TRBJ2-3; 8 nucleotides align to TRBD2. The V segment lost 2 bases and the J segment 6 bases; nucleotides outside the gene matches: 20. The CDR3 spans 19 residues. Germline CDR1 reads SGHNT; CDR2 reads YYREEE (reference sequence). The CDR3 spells CASSFTLWSGSTPQDTQYF. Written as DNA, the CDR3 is TGTGCCAGCAGCTTTACCCTTTGGAGCGGGAGTACCCCTCAGGATACGCAGTATTTT. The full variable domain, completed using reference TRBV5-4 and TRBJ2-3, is ETGVTQSPTHLIKTRGQQVTLRCSSQSGHNTVSWYQQALGQGPQFIFQYYREEENGRGNFPPRFSGLQFPNYSSELNVNALELDDSALYLCASSFTLWSGSTPQDTQYFGPGTRLTVL.

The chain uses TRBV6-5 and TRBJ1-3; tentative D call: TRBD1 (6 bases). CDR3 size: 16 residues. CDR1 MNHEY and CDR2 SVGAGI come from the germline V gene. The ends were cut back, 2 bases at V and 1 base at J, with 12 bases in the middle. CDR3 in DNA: TGTGCCAGCAGTTACGGAAGGGGGGCGTCTGGAAACACCATATATTTT. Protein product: CASSYGRGASGNTIYF.